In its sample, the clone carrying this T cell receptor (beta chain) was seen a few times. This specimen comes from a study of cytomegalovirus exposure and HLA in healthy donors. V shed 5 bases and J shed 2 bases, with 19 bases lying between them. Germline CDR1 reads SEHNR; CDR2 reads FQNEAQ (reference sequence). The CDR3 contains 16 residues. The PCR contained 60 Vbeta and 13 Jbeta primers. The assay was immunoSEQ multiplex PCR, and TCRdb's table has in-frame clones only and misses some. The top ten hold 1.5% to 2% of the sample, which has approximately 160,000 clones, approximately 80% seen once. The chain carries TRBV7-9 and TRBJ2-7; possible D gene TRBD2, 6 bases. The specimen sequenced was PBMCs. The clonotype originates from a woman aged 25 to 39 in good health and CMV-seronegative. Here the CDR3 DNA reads TGTGCCAGCAGCAAAAACCGTATTCCGGGAGCCTACGAGCAGTACTTC. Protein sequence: CASSKNRIPGAYEQYF.